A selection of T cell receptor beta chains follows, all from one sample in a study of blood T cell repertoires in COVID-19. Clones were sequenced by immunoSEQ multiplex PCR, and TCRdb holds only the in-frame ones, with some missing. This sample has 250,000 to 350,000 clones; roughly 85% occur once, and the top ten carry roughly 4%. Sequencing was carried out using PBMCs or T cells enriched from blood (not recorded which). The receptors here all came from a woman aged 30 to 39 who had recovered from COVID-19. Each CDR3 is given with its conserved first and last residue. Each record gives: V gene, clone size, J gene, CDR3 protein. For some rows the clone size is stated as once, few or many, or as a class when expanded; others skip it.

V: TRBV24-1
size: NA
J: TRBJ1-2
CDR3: CATRANTNYGYTF

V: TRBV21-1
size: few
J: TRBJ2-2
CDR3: CASSPGLAGEPFPYTGELFF

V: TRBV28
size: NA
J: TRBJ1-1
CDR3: CASSLGGDGLNTEAFF

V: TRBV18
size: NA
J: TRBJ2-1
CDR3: CASSPYLTGKFNEQFF

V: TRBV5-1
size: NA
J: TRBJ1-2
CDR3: CASSFGQASRYGYTF

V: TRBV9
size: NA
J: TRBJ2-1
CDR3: CASSVGGLAAFYNEQFF

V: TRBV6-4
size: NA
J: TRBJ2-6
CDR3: CASSDTQGSSGANVLTF

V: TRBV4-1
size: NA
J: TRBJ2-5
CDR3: CASSHGLAGGETQYF

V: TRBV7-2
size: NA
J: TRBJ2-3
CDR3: CASSLGTSGGVESTQYF

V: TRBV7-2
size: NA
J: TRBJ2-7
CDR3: CASSTLGGPLEQYF

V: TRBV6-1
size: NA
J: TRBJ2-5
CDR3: CASSEGLQETQYF

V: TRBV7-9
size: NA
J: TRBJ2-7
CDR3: CASSLAVAGDTYEQYF

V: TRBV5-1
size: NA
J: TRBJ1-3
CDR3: CASSLGGLQDSGNTIYF

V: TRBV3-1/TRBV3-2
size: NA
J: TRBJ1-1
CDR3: CASSLRGAALNTEAFF

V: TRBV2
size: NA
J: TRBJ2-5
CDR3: CASSEVIRSETQYF

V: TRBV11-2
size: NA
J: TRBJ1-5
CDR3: CASSLEQGGPQPQHF

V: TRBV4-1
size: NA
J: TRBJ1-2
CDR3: CASSREVEGYTF

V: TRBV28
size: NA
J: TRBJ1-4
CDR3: CASSTRQGTNEKLFF

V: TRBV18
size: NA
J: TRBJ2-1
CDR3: CASSPRQGKYNEQFF

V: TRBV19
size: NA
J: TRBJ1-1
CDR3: CASWNRRGKDTEAFF

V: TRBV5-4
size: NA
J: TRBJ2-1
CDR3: CASRSPPGTSGREVDEQFF

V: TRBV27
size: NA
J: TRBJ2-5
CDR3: CASSLLPGYQETQYF

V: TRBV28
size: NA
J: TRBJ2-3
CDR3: CASGGYWAGLDTQYF

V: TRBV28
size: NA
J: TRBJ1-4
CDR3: CASSPRDRRNEKLFF

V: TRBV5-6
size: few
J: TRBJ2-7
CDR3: CASSLSGDRPYEQYF

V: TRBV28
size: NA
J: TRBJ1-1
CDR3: CASSLSFDLGQPYTEAFF

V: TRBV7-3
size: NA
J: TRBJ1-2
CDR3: CASSLGHPTNYGYTF

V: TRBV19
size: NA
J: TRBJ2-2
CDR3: CASSTPGGLTTGELFF

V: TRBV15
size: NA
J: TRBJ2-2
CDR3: CATSRGGGPYTGELFF

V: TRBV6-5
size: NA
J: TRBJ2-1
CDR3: CASRLEMGIYNEQFF

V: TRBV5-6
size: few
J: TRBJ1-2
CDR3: CASSFGDNYGYTF

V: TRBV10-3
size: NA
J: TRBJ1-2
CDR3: CAISEGDRGGGYGYTF